The clone carrying this T cell receptor beta chain was counted ten times or more. One entry per CDR3 protein, called by TCRdb with MiXCR from the 5' RACE reads. The sample comprises a few hundred thousand distinct CDR3 sequences, 25% to 30% of which are singletons, and 13% rests with the top ten. This sample is drawn from a study of T-cell memory formation after mild COVID-19. Per germline, CDR1 DFQATT and CDR2 SNEGSKA (reference sequence). The CDR3 consists of 14 residues. V dropped 5 bases and J dropped 0; count of bases not matched to a gene: 4. The chain carries TRBV20-1 and TRBJ2-3, with 8 bases identical to TRBD2. The TCR comes from an adult woman who had mild COVID-19 (a few samples of this study predate the infection). Cell type and time point are not known. The sample was PBMCs or a T cell subset sorted from them (not recorded which). CDR3 nucleotides: TGCAGTGCTCAGCGGGGGCCCAGCACAGATACGCAGTATTTT. It specifies CSAQRGPSTDTQYF.